What follows is one TCR beta chain and its context. Its antigen is as yet unknown. Isolated RNA was reverse transcribed into cDNA used as the sequencing template. Here immunoSEQ multiplex PCR was the method, and the copy in TCRdb shows in-frame clones only, minus some. The repertoire includes 150,000 to 200,000 clones, less than 75% of them detected once, and more than 9.5% sits in the top ten. The ends were cut back, 0 bases at V and 4 bases at J, with 8 bases in the middle. This CDR3 contains 14 residues. Germline V lookup: CDR1 SEHNR, CDR2 FQNEAQ (reference sequence). These data are taken from a study of CD8+ T cells in alopecia areata. Study as a whole: It was 6 to 18 months of tofacitinib, and then there were 6 months off drug. Study results and limitations: Resident alphabeta T-cell populations of normal skin are likewise subject to sequencing in scalp samples.

This rearrangement joins TRBV7-9 to TRBJ2-3; a weak D match, TRBD1 (5 bases). The sequence derives from a human donor with alopecia areata. The specimen comprised CD8+ T cells sorted from blood, sampled at week 0. The chain's CDR3 is CASSLASGSDTQYF. The CDR3 bases are TGTGCCAGCAGCTTAGCATCAGGGTCAGATACGCAGTATTTT. Supplemented by reference TRBV7-9 and TRBJ2-3, the full variable domain reads DTGVSQNPRHKITKRGQNVTFRCDPISEHNRLYWYRQTLGQGPEFLTYFQNEAQLEKSRLLSDRFSAERPKGSFSTLEIQRTEQGDSAMYLCASSLASGSDTQYFGPGTRLTVL.